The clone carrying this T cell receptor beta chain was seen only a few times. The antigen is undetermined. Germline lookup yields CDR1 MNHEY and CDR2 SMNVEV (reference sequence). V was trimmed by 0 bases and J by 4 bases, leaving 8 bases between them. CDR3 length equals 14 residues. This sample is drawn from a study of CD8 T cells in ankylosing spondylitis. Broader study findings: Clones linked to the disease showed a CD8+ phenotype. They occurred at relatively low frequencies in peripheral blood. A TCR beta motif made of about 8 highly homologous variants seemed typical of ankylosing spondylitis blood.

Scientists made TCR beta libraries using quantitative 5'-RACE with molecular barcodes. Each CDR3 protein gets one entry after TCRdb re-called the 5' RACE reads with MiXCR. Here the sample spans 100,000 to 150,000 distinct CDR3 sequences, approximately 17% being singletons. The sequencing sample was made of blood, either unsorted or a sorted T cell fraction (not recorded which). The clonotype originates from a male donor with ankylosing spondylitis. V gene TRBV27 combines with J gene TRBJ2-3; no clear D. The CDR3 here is CASSLSILPDTQYF. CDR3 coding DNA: TGTGCCAGCAGTTTATCGATACTACCAGATACGCAGTATTTT.